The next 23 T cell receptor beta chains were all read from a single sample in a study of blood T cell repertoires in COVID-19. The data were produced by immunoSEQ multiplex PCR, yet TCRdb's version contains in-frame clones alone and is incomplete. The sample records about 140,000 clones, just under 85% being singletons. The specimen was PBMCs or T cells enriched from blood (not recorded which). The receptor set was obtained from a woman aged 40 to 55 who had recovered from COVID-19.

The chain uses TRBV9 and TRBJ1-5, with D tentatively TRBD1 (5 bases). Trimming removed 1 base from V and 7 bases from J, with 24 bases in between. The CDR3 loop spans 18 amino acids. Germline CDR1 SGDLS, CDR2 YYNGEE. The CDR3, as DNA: TGTGCCAGCAGCGTACCGCAGACAGTGGGGGGTGTTCGGCAGCCCCAGCATTTT. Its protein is CASSVPQTVGGVRQPQHF.

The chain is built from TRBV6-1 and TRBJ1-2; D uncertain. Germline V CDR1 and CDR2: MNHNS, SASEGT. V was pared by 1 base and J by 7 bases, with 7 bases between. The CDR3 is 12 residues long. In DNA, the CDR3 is TGTGCCAGCAGTGAAGGTAGTTTTGGCTACACCTTC. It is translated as CASSEGSFGYTF.

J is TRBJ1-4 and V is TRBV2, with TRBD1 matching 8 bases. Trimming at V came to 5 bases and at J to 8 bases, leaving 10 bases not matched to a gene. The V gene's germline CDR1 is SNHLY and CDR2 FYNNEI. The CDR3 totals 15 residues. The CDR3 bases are TGTGCCAGCAGTATAAGGGGACAGGTCGGCGAAAAACTGTTTTTT. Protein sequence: CASSIRGQVGEKLFF.

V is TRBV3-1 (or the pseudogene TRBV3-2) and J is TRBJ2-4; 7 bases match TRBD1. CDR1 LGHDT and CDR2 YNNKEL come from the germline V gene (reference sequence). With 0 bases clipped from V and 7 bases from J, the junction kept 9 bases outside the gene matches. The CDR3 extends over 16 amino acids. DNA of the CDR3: TGTGCCAGCAGCCAAGACCCGACAGGGCTTTCGAACATTCAGTACTTC. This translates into CASSQDPTGLSNIQYF.

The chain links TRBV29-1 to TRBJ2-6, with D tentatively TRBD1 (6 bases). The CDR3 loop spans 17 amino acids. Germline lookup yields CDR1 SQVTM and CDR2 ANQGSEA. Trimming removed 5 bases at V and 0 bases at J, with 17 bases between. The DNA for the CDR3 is TGCAGCGTTACTTACAGGGTCCCCCTCTCTGGGGCCAACGTCCTGACTTTC. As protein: CSVTYRVPLSGANVLTF.

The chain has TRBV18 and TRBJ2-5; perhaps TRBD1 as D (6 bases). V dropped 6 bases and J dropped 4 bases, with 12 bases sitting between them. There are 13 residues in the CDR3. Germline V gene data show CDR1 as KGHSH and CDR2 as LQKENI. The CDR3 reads CASSLSTGETQYF. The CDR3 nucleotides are TGTGCCAGCTCTCTTTCGACAGGAGAGACCCAGTACTTC. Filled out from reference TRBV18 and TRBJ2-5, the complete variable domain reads NAGVMQNPRHLVRRRGQEARLRCSPMKGHSHVYWYRQLPEEGLKFMVYLQKENIIDESGMPKERFSAEFPKEGPSILRIQQVVRGDSAAYFCASSLSTGETQYFGPGTRLLVL.

The CDR3 nucleotides are TGTGCCACCAGTGCCTCCTGGGGGACAGGGGCCGTTGGGGTCTATGGCTACACCTTC. Translating it yields CATSASWGTGAVGVYGYTF. The rearrangement joins TRBV24-1 to TRBJ1-2; 10 bases line up with TRBD1. The CDR3 is 19 residues long. The trim removed 5 bases at V and 4 bases at J, leaving 18 bases unmatched. Germline CDR1 is KGHDR and CDR2 is SFDVKD.

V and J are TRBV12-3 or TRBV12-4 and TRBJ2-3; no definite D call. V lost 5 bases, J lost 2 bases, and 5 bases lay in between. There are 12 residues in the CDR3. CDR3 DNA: TGTGCCAGCAGTCGAGACACAGATACGCAGTATTTT. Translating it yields CASSRDTDTQYF.

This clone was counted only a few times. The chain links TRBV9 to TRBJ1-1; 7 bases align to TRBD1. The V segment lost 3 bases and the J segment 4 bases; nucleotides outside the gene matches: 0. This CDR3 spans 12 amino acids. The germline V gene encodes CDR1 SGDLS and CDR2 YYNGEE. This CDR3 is CASSGQGTEAFF. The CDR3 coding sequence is TGTGCCAGCAGCGGACAGGGCACTGAAGCTTTCTTT.

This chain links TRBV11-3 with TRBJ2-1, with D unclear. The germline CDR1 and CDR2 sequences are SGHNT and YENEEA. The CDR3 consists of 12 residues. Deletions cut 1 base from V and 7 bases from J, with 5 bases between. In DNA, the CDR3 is TGTGCCAGCAGCTTAGTCGAGAATGAGCAGTTCTTC. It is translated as CASSLVENEQFF.

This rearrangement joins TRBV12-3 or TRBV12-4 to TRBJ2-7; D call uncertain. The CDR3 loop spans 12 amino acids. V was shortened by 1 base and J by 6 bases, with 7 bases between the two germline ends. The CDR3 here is CASSLGAGEQYF. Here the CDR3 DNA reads TGTGCCAGCAGTTTAGGGGCCGGCGAGCAGTACTTC.

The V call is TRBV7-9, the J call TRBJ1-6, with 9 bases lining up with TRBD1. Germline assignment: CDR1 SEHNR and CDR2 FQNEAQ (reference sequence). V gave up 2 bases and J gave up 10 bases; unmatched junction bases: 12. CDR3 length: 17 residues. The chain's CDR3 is CASSLSLTGGFVSPLHF. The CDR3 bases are TGTGCCAGCAGCTTATCCCTAACAGGGGGCTTTGTATCACCCCTCCACTTT.

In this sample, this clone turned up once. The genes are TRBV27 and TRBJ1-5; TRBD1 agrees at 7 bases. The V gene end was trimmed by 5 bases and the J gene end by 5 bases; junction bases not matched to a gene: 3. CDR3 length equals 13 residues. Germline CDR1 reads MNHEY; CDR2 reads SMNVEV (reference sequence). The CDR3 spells CASSPDRDQPQHF. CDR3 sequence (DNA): TGTGCCAGCAGTCCCGACAGGGATCAGCCCCAGCATTTT.

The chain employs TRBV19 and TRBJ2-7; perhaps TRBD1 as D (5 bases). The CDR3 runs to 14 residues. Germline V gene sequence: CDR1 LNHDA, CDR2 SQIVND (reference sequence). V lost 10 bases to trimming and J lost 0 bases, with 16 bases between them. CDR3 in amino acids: CATATRTPSYEQYF. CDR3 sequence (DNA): TGTGCCACTGCAACGAGGACACCCTCCTACGAGCAGTACTTC.

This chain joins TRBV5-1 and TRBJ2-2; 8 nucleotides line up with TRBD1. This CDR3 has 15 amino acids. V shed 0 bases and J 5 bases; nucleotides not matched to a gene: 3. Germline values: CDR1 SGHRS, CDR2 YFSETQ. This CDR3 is CASSLGDRSTGELFF. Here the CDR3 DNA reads TGCGCCAGCAGCTTGGGGGACAGGTCGACCGGGGAGCTGTTTTTT.

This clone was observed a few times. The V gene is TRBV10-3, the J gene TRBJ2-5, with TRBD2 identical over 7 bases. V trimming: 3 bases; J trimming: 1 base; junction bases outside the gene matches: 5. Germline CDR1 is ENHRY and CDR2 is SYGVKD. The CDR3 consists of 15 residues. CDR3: CAISDSGRTQETQYF. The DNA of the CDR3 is TGTGCCATCAGTGATAGCGGGCGAACCCAAGAGACCCAGTACTTC.

CDR3 nucleotides: TGTGCCCCTGCCGGCCTAGCGGCCCAGGGGGAGACCCAGTACTTC. This encodes CAPAGLAAQGETQYF. This chain uses TRBV10-3 with TRBJ2-5; D possibly corresponds to TRBD2 (7 bases). Trimming took off 11 bases at V and 5 bases at J, with 24 bases between the two ends. The length of the CDR3 is 15 residues. Germline V gene sequence: CDR1 ENHRY, CDR2 SYGVKD.

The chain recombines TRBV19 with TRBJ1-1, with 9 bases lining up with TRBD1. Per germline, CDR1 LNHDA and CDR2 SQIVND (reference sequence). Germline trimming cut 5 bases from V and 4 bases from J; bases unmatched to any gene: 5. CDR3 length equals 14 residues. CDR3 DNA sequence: TGTGCCAGTAGTCCCGGACAGGGGATCACTGAAGCTTTCTTT. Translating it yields CASSPGQGITEAFF.

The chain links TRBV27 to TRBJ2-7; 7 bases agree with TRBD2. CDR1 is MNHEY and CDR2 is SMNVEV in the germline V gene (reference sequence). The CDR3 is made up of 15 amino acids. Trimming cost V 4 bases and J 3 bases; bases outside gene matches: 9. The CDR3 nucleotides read TGTGCCAGCAGTTCCCCGGGGAGGGGTCTCTACGAGCAGTACTTC. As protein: CASSSPGRGLYEQYF.

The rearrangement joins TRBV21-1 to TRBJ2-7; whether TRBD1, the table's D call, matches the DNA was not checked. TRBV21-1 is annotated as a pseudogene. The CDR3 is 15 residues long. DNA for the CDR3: TGTGCCAGCAGCATGAAGGGGGCCCCCCCCTACGAGCAGTACTTC. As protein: CASSMKGAPPYEQYF.

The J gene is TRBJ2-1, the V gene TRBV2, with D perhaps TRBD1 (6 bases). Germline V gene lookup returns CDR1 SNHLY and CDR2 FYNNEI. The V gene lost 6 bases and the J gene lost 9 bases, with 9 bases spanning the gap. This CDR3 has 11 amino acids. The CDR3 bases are TGTGCCAGCAGGGCAGGGGTTGAGCAGTTCTTC. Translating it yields CASRAGVEQFF.

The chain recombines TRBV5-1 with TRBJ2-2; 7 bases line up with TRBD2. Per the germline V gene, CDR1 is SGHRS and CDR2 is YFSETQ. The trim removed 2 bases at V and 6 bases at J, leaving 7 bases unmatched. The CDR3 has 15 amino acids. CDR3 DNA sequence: TGCGCCAGCAGCTTCACTAGCGTTGGATCCGGGGAGCTGTTTTTT. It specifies CASSFTSVGSGELFF.

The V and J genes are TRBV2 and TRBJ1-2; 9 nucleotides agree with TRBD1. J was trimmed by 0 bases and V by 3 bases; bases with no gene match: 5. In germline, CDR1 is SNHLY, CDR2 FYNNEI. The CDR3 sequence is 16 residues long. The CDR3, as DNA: TGTGCCAGCAGTGACGTCTGGGACAGGGCTAACTATGGCTACACCTTC. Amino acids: CASSDVWDRANYGYTF.